The rows below give T cell receptor beta chains drawn from one sample of a study of OX40 agonist ivuxolimab in advanced cancers. Clones were read by immunoSEQ multiplex PCR, and TCRdb kept only the in-frame ones, dropping some. The repertoire holds about 89,000 clones, with about 88% as singletons. Source: CD4+ or CD8+ T cells sorted from blood, taken in a trial of the OX40 agonist ivuxolimab. The receptors were gathered from an adult with an advanced solid tumor such as melanoma, head and neck, liver or kidney cancer. CDR3s include the opening cysteine and the closing phenylalanine or tryptophan. D genes are given only for firm matches. Expanded clones are given a class, and other clones once, few, many or no size at all.

TRBJ2-1,NA,TRBD2,TRBV6-6,TGTGCCAGCAGATTGGGGACTATTGGGGACAATGAGCAGTTCTTC,CASRLGTIGDNEQFF
TRBJ1-3,NA,NA,TRBV19,TGTGCCAGTAGCCCCCCAGGGGCAAATGGAAACACCATATATTTT,CASSPPGANGNTIYF
TRBJ1-5,NA,NA,TRBV19,TGTGCCAGTAGTATAGTGGGTCTCGGGGGAACTACTACTTCTAGCAATCAGCCCCAGCATTTT,CASSIVGLGGTTTSSNQPQHF
TRBJ1-6,few,NA,TRBV5-1,TGCGCCAGCAGCTCGGGTGGGGGGGCGTATAATTCACCCCTCCACTTT,CASSSGGGAYNSPLHF
TRBJ1-1,NA,NA,TRBV10-3,TGTGCCATCAGTGGGGGGAGTTCTGAAGCTTTCTTT,CAISGGSSEAFF
TRBJ1-1,NA,TRBD1,TRBV7-9,TGTGCCAGCAGCCGAAACAGGGGAGGCACTGAAGCTTTCTTT,CASSRNRGGTEAFF
TRBJ1-6,few,NA,TRBV4-2,TGTGCCAGCAGCCAAGATCTAGGGGTCTCCTATAATTCACCCCTCCACTTT,CASSQDLGVSYNSPLHF
TRBJ2-7,NA,NA,TRBV11-2,TGTGCCAGCAGCTTAGGGGTAGGGATTGACTCCGAGCAGTACTTC,CASSLGVGIDSEQYF
TRBJ1-3,NA,NA,TRBV6-5,TGTGCCAGCAGTTACGTAGGCGGGGATGGAAACACCATATATTTT,CASSYVGGDGNTIYF
TRBJ2-1,once,NA,TRBV19,TGTGCCAGTAGAGACACTATAAACTACAATGAGCAGTTCTTC,CASRDTINYNEQFF
TRBJ1-3,NA,NA,TRBV11-2,TGTGCCAGCAGACAGGCCAACACCATATATTTT,CASRQANTIYF
TRBJ1-2,once,NA,TRBV7-9,TGTGCCAGCAGCTTACAGGCCTATGGCTACACCTTC,CASSLQAYGYTF
TRBJ2-2,once,NA,TRBV21-1,TGCATAAAGAGGGGGGAGCTGTTTTTT,CIKRGELFF
TRBJ2-2,NA,NA,TRBV9,TGTGCCAGCAGCTCCCGGAGGGGGGACCCTAACACCGGGGAGCTGTTTTTT,CASSSRRGDPNTGELFF
TRBJ1-4,NA,NA,TRBV6-5,TGTGCCAGCAAGGGCCGTGCGTTTGAAAAACTGTTTTTT,CASKGRAFEKLFF
TRBJ2-2,NA,TRBD1,TRBV5-1,TGCGCCAGCAGCGTGGGACAGCGAGACGGGGAGCTGTTTTTT,CASSVGQRDGELFF
TRBJ2-3,NA,NA,TRBV6-6,TGTGCCAGCAGTTACGCCGCGACGGATACGCAGTATTTT,CASSYAATDTQYF
TRBJ2-3,NA,NA,TRBV11-2,TGTGCCAGCAGCTTATTTTCCGGTAGCACAGATACGCAGTATTTT,CASSLFSGSTDTQYF
TRBJ1-6,few,NA,TRBV7-7,TGTGCTAGCAGCTTGGCGAAACCCCTCCACTTT,CASSLAKPLHF
TRBJ1-5,few,TRBD1,TRBV30,TGTGCCTGGAGTGCTACAGGGGGCAATCAGCCCCAGCATTTT,CAWSATGGNQPQHF
TRBJ2-1,NA,TRBD1,TRBV4-1,TGCGCCAGCAGCCTGCAAGCGGGACAGGGGCACAATGAGCAGTTCTTC,CASSLQAGQGHNEQFF
TRBJ2-7,few,NA,TRBV29-1,TGCAGCGTTGTCAATGCCTACGAGCAGTACTTC,CSVVNAYEQYF